This T cell receptor beta chain was sequenced for a study of T cells in Graves' hyperthyroidism and ophthalmopathy. The study, taken as a whole, reports: Ophthalmopathy, as predicted by the model, came a median about six months after the prediction.

This clonotype was counted only a few times. Its antigen is not known. The source material, RNA transcripts, was used to amplify TCR beta CDR3 regions. A set of HTBI primers served as the primers for a first-round RT-PCR of the TCR CDR3. Via MiXCR, TCRdb re-called the multiplex PCR reads, giving one row per CDR3 protein. The table has a few hundred thousand distinct CDR3 sequences, more than 15% seen once; the top ten hold about 7%. This receptor was identified in a woman aged 30 to 39 with Graves' hyperthyroidism. Sequencing used blood.

CDR3 amino acids: CASSEGKYTEAFF. The CDR3, as DNA: TGTGCCAGCAGCGAAGGAAAGTACACTGAAGCTTTCTTT. The chain joins TRBV7-9 to TRBJ1-1; D is unresolved. Trimming cost V 5 bases and J 3 bases, with 10 bases left between them. Germline CDR1 SEHNR, CDR2 FQNEAQ (reference sequence). The CDR3 runs 13 residues.